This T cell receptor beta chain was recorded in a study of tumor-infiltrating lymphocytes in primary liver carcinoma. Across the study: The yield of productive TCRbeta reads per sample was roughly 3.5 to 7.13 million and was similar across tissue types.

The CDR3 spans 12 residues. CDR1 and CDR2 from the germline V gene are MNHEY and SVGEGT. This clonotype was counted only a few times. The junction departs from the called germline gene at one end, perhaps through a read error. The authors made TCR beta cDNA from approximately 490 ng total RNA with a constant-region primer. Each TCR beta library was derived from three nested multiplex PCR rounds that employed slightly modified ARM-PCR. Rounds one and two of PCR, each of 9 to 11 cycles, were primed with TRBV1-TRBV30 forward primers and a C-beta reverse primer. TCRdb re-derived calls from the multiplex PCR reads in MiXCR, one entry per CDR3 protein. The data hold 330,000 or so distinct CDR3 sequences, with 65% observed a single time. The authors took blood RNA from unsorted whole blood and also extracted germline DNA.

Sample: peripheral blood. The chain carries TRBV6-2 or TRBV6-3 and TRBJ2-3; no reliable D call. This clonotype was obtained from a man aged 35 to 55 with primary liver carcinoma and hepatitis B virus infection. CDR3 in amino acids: CAGSYGADTQYF. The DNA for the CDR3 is TGTGCCGGCAGTTACGGTGCAGATACGCAGTATTTT.